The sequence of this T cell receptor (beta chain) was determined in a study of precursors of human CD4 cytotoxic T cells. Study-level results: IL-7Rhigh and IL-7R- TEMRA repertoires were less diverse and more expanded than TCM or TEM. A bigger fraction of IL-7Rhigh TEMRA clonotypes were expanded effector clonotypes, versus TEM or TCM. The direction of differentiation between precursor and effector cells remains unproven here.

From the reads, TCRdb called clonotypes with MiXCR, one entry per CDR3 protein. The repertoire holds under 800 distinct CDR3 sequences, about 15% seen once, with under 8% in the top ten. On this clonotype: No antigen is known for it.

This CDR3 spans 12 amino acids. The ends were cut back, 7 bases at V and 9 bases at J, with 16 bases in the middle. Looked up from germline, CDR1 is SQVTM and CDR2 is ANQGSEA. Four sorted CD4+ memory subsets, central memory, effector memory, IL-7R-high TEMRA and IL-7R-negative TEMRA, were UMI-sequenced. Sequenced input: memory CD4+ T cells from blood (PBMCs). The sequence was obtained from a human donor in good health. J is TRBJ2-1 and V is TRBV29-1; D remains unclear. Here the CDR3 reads CSADGLSSEQFF. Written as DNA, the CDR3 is TGCAGCGCCGACGGGCTATCGAGTGAGCAGTTCTTC.